The sequence of this T cell receptor beta chain was determined in a study of OX40 agonist ivuxolimab in advanced cancers. Context from the whole study: Ivuxolimab was an agonistic, fully human IgG2 monoclonal antibody directed against OX40 (CD134), a costimulatory receptor. A male proportion of 75% to 85% and a mean age of around 60 years, ranging from roughly 23 to 90, were recorded for the dose-escalation cohort. Three dose-escalation patients achieved partial responses, one with hepatocellular carcinoma and two with cutaneous melanoma. The point of sequencing TCRbeta in the periphery was to test whether ivuxolimab changed TCR sequence diversity and drove clonal T-cell expansion. The monotherapy dose-escalation portion (N of about 50 patients) of the phase I ivuxolimab trial is reported in the paper. Among the 50 to 55 dose-escalation patients, some 20 had hepatocellular carcinoma, 15 or so melanoma, 9 renal cell carcinoma and 9 head and neck cancer. Patients were allowed to have had prior anti-PD-1, anti-PD-L1 or anti-CTLA-4 therapy, and roughly two fifths of the dose-escalation patients had been treated with checkpoint inhibitors. Intravenous ivuxolimab was administered to patients every 2 weeks at six dose levels: 0.01, 0.1, 0.3, 1.5, 3 and 10 mg/kg. What the authors observed across the whole study: Low levels of normalized T-cell clonal expansion were also shown by some nonresponding patients. In the 0.1-3.0 mg/kg groups, partial responders had among the lowest normalized peripheral clonal expansion, particularly in CD8+ T cells. At doses from 0.1 to 3.0 mg/kg, clonal expansion was seen in both CD4+ and CD8+ blood T cells between baseline and week 6. After ivuxolimab, CD8+ T cells had more expanded clones than CD4+ T cells on average. Antigen specificity was not determined for the clonally expanded peripheral T cells.

Genomic DNA was isolated from the sorted cells so that the TCRbeta CDR3 region could be sequenced. The immunoSEQ Assay was used to sequence the TCRbeta CDR3 regions. TCRdb's version of the immuneACCESS table is confined to in-frame rearrangements and falls short of the full clone set. An unresolved V gene accounts for under half of the shortfall where checked; the remainder is of unknown origin. In this sample the table shows about 90,000 clones, approximately 90% of which occur a single time. The ten largest make up under 0.35% of the sample. The CDR3 runs 16 residues from the cysteine to the phenylalanine. The CDR3 DNA has 48 bases and is translated from base 1. The junction carries 12 bases between V and J, which are trimmed by 2 bases and 0 bases respectively. In the germline V gene, CDR1 corresponds to SGHTA and CDR2 to FQGNSA. Patients with autoimmune disease history or receiving systemic immunosuppression were excluded from the trial. Peripheral blood for TCR sequencing was drawn from every dose cohort at baseline, at cycle 4 day 1 and at cycle 7 day 1. Samples came from an open-label, multicenter, first-in-human phase I dose-escalation trial of ivuxolimab. The trial enrolled adults with locally advanced or metastatic head and neck squamous cell, hepatocellular, melanoma or renal cell carcinoma. CD4+ and CD8+ T cells were sorted separately from peripheral blood before TCR sequencing.

Concerning this clone: It has no known antigen specificity. Per-base quality was not reported, and no clone a single base away is much larger than it.

The chain is made from TRBV7-2 and TRBJ2-3; D gene: possibly TRBD1, on 6 matching bases. This specimen consisted of CD4+ or CD8+ T cells sorted from blood, obtained in a trial of the OX40 agonist ivuxolimab. The origin of this receptor is an adult with an advanced solid tumor such as melanoma, head and neck, liver or kidney cancer. For the CDR3, the sequence is CASSLKPGHSTDTQYF. The DNA sequence is as follows: TGTGCCAGCAGCTTAAAACCGGGACATAGCACAGATACGCAGTATTTT.